The rows below give T cell receptor beta chains drawn from one sample of a study of blood T cell repertoires in COVID-19. Clones were read by immunoSEQ multiplex PCR, and TCRdb kept only the in-frame ones, dropping some. The repertoire includes some 85,000 clones, around 80% of them detected once, and roughly a fifth sits in the top ten. Input material: peripheral blood. These receptors were taken from a woman at least 80 years old with active or convalescent COVID-19. The CDR3 runs from the conserved cysteine through the conserved F or W. The D gene is left open where the match is weak. Clone size is not always given. Where it is, it says once, few, many or a class for expanded clones.

>.|TRBD1|TRBJ1-6|TRBV5-8
CASSLGSRDSNSPLHF
TGTGCCAGCAGCCTTGGGAGCCGGGACAGCAATTCACCCCTCCACTTT
>.|.|TRBJ1-2|TRBV6-5
CASSSGYGGYGYTF
TGTGCCAGCAGCTCGGGTTACGGGGGGTATGGCTACACCTTC
>many|.|TRBJ2-2|TRBV9
CASSEWGEQGGELFF
TGTGCCAGCAGCGAATGGGGCGAACAAGGCGGGGAGCTGTTTTTT
>.|TRBD1|TRBJ1-4|TRBV11-3
CASSLGTGENEKLFF
TGTGCCAGCAGCTTAGGGACAGGAGAAAATGAAAAACTGTTTTTT
>.|.|TRBJ2-3|TRBV20-1
CSARQGGTQYF
TGCAGTGCTAGGCAAGGGGGTACGCAGTATTTT
>.|TRBD1|TRBJ1-2|TRBV7-8
CATTAGTESRRGYTF
TGTGCCACGACGGCCGGGACAGAATCTAGGAGGGGCTACACCTTC
>.|.|TRBJ1-5|TRBV6-5
CASSYSRQGLGQPQHF
TGTGCCAGCAGTTACTCGAGGCAGGGATTGGGTCAGCCCCAGCATTTT
>.|.|TRBJ1-1|TRBV5-5
CASSLAGLRNTEAFF
TGTGCCAGCAGCTTGGCTGGCCTCCGGAACACTGAAGCTTTCTTT
>.|.|TRBJ1-5|TRBV28
CASSFFLRRGQPQHF
TGTGCCAGCAGTTTCTTTCTTCGCAGGGGCCAACCCCAGCATTTT
>.|TRBD1|TRBJ1-2|TRBV3-1/TRBV3-2
CASSQLKDRTLMWGYTF
TGTGCCAGCAGCCAACTAAAGGACAGGACACTGATGTGGGGCTACACCTTC
>.|.|TRBJ2-7|TRBV28
CASSLGVRGEQYF
TGTGCCAGCAGTTTAGGGGTCCGGGGAGAGCAGTACTTC
>.|TRBD1|TRBJ2-7|TRBV7-9
CASSFTGGEQYF
TGTGCCAGCAGCTTCACAGGGGGCGAGCAGTACTTC
>.|.|TRBJ1-5|TRBV2
CASSVRVMGSNQPQHF
TGTGCCAGCAGTGTCCGGGTTATGGGTAGCAATCAGCCCCAGCATTTT
>few|.|TRBJ2-3|TRBV7-3
CASSLVSIDTQYF
TGTGCCAGCAGCTTAGTATCTATTGATACGCAGTATTTT
>.|TRBD1|TRBJ1-2|TRBV27
CASSLRRQGDGYTF
TGTGCCAGCAGTTTAAGGAGACAGGGTGATGGCTACACCTTC
>.|.|TRBJ1-6|TRBV24-1
CATSDLFGQGGFRGYNSPLHF
TGTGCCACCAGTGATTTGTTTGGGCAGGGAGGATTTCGAGGGTATAATTCACCCCTCCACTTT
>.|.|TRBJ1-4|TRBV9
CASRPDSDEKLFF
TGTGCCAGCAGACCGGACAGCGATGAAAAACTGTTTTTT
>.|TRBD1|TRBJ1-6|TRBV27
CASSPDRGSDSPLHF
TGTGCCAGCAGCCCAGACAGGGGCTCGGATTCACCCCTCCACTTT
>.|.|TRBJ2-5|TRBV9
CASSALGQKETQYF
TGTGCCAGCAGCGCATTAGGACAGAAAGAGACCCAGTACTTC
>.|TRBD1|TRBJ2-7|TRBV6-2/TRBV6-3
CASSYQGDLSYEQYF
TGTGCCAGCAGTTATCAGGGGGATTTATCCTACGAGCAGTACTTC
>.|.|TRBJ2-1|TRBV9
CASSVGRNEQFF
TGTGCCAGCAGCGTAGGTCGCAATGAGCAGTTCTTC
>.|TRBD1|TRBJ1-1|TRBV5-1
CASSVGTGHTEAFF
TGCGCCAGCAGCGTCGGGACAGGGCACACTGAAGCTTTCTTT
>few|.|TRBJ1-3|TRBV30
CAWSVQVLSGNTIYF
TGTGCCTGGAGTGTACAGGTCCTCTCTGGAAACACCATATATTTT
>.|TRBD2|TRBJ2-2|TRBV6-5
CASSLAGANTGELFF
TGTGCCAGCAGCCTAGCGGGGGCGAACACCGGGGAGCTGTTTTTT
>.|.|TRBJ2-5|TRBV12-3/TRBV12-4
CASSLARAETQYF
TGTGCCAGCAGTTTGGCCAGGGCGGAGACCCAGTACTTC
>.|TRBD1|TRBJ1-6|TRBV5-6
CASSLVQGQGNSPLHF
TGTGCCAGCAGCTTGGTTCAGGGACAGGGGAATTCACCCCTCCACTTT
>.|TRBD1|TRBJ2-1|TRBV10-3
CAISAAGGYRDEQFF
TGTGCCATCAGCGCCGCAGGGGGCTACAGAGATGAGCAGTTCTTC
>once|TRBD1|TRBJ1-2|TRBV5-1
CASSLRGQDNYGYTF
TGCGCCAGCAGCTTGAGGGGGCAGGATAACTATGGCTACACCTTC
>.|TRBD1|TRBJ1-2|TRBV7-9
CASSSTGGANYGYTF
TGTGCCAGCAGCTCGACAGGGGGGGCTAACTATGGCTACACCTTC
>.|.|TRBJ1-5|TRBV18
CASSGQSVEPQHF
TGTGCCAGCTCGGGGCAGTCTGTAGAGCCCCAGCATTTT
>.|TRBD1|TRBJ1-1|TRBV5-6
CASSHYLDRGGTEAFF
TGTGCCAGCAGCCACTACCTGGACAGGGGAGGCACTGAAGCTTTCTTT
>.|.|TRBJ1-6|TRBV6-1
CASSVTSKSGENSPLHF
TGTGCCAGCAGTGTGACATCGAAGTCGGGGGAAAATTCACCCCTCCACTTT
>.|TRBD2|TRBJ2-2|TRBV9
CASSLGLAGGELFF
TGTGCCAGCAGCCTGGGACTAGCGGGCGGGGAGCTGTTTTTT
>.|.|TRBJ1-4|TRBV2
CASSDQSGPNEKLFF
TGTGCCAGCAGCGACCAGTCAGGGCCCAATGAAAAACTGTTTTTT
>few|.|TRBJ1-2|TRBV28
CASSVRGTGYTF
TGTGCCAGCAGTGTGAGGGGGACCGGCTACACCTTC
>.|TRBD2|TRBJ2-1|TRBV2
CASTGGGHNEQFF
TGTGCCAGCACCGGCGGGGGGCACAATGAGCAGTTCTTC
>few|TRBD1|TRBJ2-7|TRBV5-6
CASSFPGQGYEQYF
TGTGCCAGCAGCTTTCCGGGACAGGGGTACGAGCAGTACTTC
>few|.|TRBJ2-7|TRBV7-9
CASSPSGNTDEQYF
TGTGCCAGCAGCCCATCCGGGAACACCGACGAGCAGTACTTC
>.|.|TRBJ2-5|TRBV21-1
CASTVEVAGGRIETQYF
TGTGCCAGCACCGTTGAGGTAGCGGGGGGAAGAATAGAGACCCAGTACTTC
>once|.|TRBJ1-3|TRBV19
CASSKPGISGNTIYF
TGTGCCAGTAGCAAACCCGGGATCTCTGGAAACACCATATATTTT
>.|TRBD1|TRBJ1-2|TRBV7-3
CASSSPGTGGGYTF
TGTGCCAGCAGCTCCCCGGGGACAGGGGGAGGCTACACCTTC
>few|.|TRBJ2-2|TRBV30
CAWSSGQPAGTGELFF
TGTGCCTGGAGCTCCGGACAGCCGGCGGGCACCGGGGAGCTGTTTTTT
>.|TRBD1|TRBJ1-6|TRBV30
CAYLGDRGNSPLHF
TGTGCCTACCTTGGGGACAGGGGTAATTCACCCCTCCACTTT
>.|TRBD1|TRBJ1-1|TRBV12-5
CASGLEQGPNMNTEAFF
TGTGCTAGTGGTTTGGAACAGGGGCCAAACATGAACACTGAAGCTTTCTTT
>.|.|TRBJ1-6|TRBV16
CASSQSGGARSPLHF
TGTGCCAGCAGCCAATCAGGAGGGGCGCGTTCACCCCTCCACTTT
>few|TRBD1|TRBJ1-5|TRBV19
CASSDDRGALSNQPQHF
TGTGCCAGTAGTGACGACAGGGGAGCCCTTAGCAATCAGCCCCAGCATTTT
>.|TRBD1|TRBJ1-2|TRBV20-1
CSASRGQFNYGYTF
TGCAGTGCTAGTAGGGGGCAGTTTAACTATGGCTACACCTTC
>.|.|TRBJ1-1|TRBV6-5
CASRRDAMNTEAFF
TGTGCCAGCAGGCGGGACGCAATGAACACTGAAGCTTTCTTT
>.|.|TRBJ2-1|TRBV5-1
CASSSDSSYNEQFF
TGCGCCAGCAGCTCGGACAGCTCCTACAATGAGCAGTTCTTC
>.|.|TRBJ2-7|TRBV27
CASSLGGLASGEQYF
TGTGCCAGCAGTTTAGGAGGTTTGGCCTCCGGCGAGCAGTACTTC
>.|.|TRBJ1-2|TRBV4-3
CASSQEVGAYGYTF
TGCGCCAGCAGCCAAGAAGTGGGAGCCTATGGCTACACCTTC
>.|TRBD1|TRBJ1-4|TRBV5-4
CASSRQGAEGEKLFF
TGTGCCAGCAGCCGACAGGGGGCCGAGGGGGAAAAACTGTTTTTT
>.|.|TRBJ2-5|TRBV27
CASSPTQGDQETQYF
TGTGCCAGCAGTCCAACACAGGGTGACCAAGAGACCCAGTACTTC
>.|.|TRBJ1-5|TRBV6-5
CASSYSGGSEQPQHF
TGTGCCAGCAGTTACTCGGGAGGGTCGGAGCAGCCCCAGCATTTT